A single sample gave rise to the 6 T cell receptor beta chains below, sequenced in a study of spatial heterogeneity in lung cancer. TCRdb fed the 5' RACE reads into MiXCR, producing one record per CDR3 protein. The sample contains over 75,000 distinct CDR3 sequences, about a fifth of which appear only once. Time point noted: sample taken at primary tumor resection. Unsorted whole RNA from tumor, nontumor lung or frozen PBMC underwent sequencing. Sample: PBMCs, taken at surgery. These receptors originate from a male donor with early-stage non-small cell lung cancer.

The sample holds many counts of this clonotype. The gene calls are TRBV27 and TRBJ2-2; TRBD1 matches at 10 bases. Unmatched junction bases numbered 8, after V lost 5 bases and J lost 5 bases. CDR1 is MNHEY, CDR2 SMNVEV, per germline (reference sequence). This CDR3 is 16 amino acids long. The DNA for the CDR3 is TGTGCCAGCAGTCCAATGGACAGGGGGTCGACCGGGGAGCTGTTTTTT. It encodes CASSPMDRGSTGELFF.

The gene calls are TRBV10-3 and TRBJ2-2, with 7 bases aligning to TRBD1. J lost 4 bases, V lost 6 bases, and 8 bases had no gene match. Germline CDR1 ENHRY, CDR2 SYGVKD. The CDR3 runs 15 residues. The CDR3 DNA reads as TGTGCCATCAGACCCGGGACAGAAGTCACCGGGGAGCTGTTTTTT. Its protein is CAIRPGTEVTGELFF.

This chain uses TRBV3-1 with TRBJ2-3; a weak D match, TRBD1 (5 bases). Germline loops: CDR1 LGHDT, CDR2 YNNKEL (reference sequence). V was trimmed by 0 bases and J by 1 base, leaving 8 bases between them. The CDR3 has 15 residues. CDR3 region: CASSQDPTGTDTQYF. In nucleotides, the CDR3 is TGTGCCAGCAGCCAAGATCCGACAGGCACAGATACGCAGTATTTT.

Only a few counts were recorded for this clonotype. The J gene is TRBJ1-1, the V gene TRBV7-8, with a possible D match to TRBD1 (6 bases). Germline assignment: CDR1 SGHVS and CDR2 FQNEAQ. V was clipped by 4 bases and J by 0 bases, with 15 bases between them. The CDR3 covers 16 residues. This chain's CDR3 is CASSSIQTGMNTEAFF. As DNA, the CDR3 is TGTGCCAGCAGCTCGATCCAGACAGGAATGAACACTGAAGCTTTCTTT.

The sample holds a few counts of this clonotype. The CDR3 loop reads CASSQILDSADTQYF. CDR3 nucleotides: TGTGCCAGCAGCCAAATTCTAGATAGCGCAGATACGCAGTATTTT. The chain joins TRBV4-2 to TRBJ2-3, with a weak D call TRBD2 (5 bases). The CDR3 length is 15 residues. V was trimmed by 2 bases and J by 4 bases, leaving 13 bases between them. Looked up from germline, CDR1 is LGHNA and CDR2 is YNFKEQ.

Turning to this clonotype: Given a much more abundant clone one base away, this may be a read error. V is TRBV10-3 and J is TRBJ2-6; D unresolved. The germline V gene has CDR1 ENHRY and CDR2 SYGVKD. The CDR3 consists of 15 residues. V lost 1 base, J lost 5 bases, and 9 bases lay in between. The CDR3 protein is CAISEFGLRANVLTF. CDR3 in DNA: TGTGCCATCAGTGAGTTCGGTTTGAGGGCCAACGTCCTGACTTTC.